This T cell receptor (beta chain) was profiled in a study of neurological immune-mediated disorders. Noted time point: longitudinal time-point 1 (baseline). The controls, all healthy individuals, were blood bank volunteers in Maryland, USA. The V gene lost 0 bases and the J gene lost 2 bases, with 14 bases spanning the gap. This CDR3 spans 16 amino acids. Germline values: CDR1 MGHDK, CDR2 SYGVNS. cDNA synthesis was performed by 5'RACE with 10-nucleotide random UMIs. Every sequencing run drew on 15-18 subjects and yielded over 160 million TCR-beta sequences. MiXCR, applied by TCRdb to the 5' RACE reads, yields one record per CDR3 protein. Of about 53,000 distinct CDR3 sequences in the sample, 10% were seen once. This clonotype was picked up many times. The antigen remains undetermined. Study observations and caveats: Whereas HTLV-1-associated myelopathy showed the most TCR clonal expansion, multiple sclerosis showed the least, with levels below those of healthy controls.

The V call is TRBV25-1, the J call TRBJ2-7; no reliable D call. The origin of this receptor is a woman in her thirties or forties in good health. Sequencing was carried out using PBMCs. CDR3 sequence: CASSEYVRTGAYEQYF. DNA of the CDR3: TGTGCCAGCAGTGAATATGTTAGGACCGGAGCCTACGAGCAGTACTTC.